The T cell receptor (beta chain) described here comes from a study of shared clonotypes between healthy human individuals. Notes on the study in general: Larger richness was generally estimated for naive than memory subsets.

The CDR3 contains 13 residues. Germline CDR1 MNHEY, CDR2 SVGAGI. V gave up 0 bases and J gave up 5 bases, with 4 bases separating them. A word on this clone: Antigen specificity is unknown.

Approximately 200 ng DNA, approximately 31,000 T cell genomes, went into each sorted-subset replicate PCR. Profiled with immunoSEQ multiplex PCR; TCRdb holds only in-frame clones, not every one. Seen here are approximately 640,000 clones, roughly 88% observed once, and the top ten hold about a third. The CD8 memory fraction combined CD45RO+ cells with TemRA cells (CCR7-negative CD45RA+). The source of this sequence is a man in his late teens or twenties in good health. Some clones in this sample may be carry-over from other donors' samples. The sequenced sample was memory CD8+ T cells from PBMCs. Subset denoted: CD45RO+ cells pooled with CCR7-negative TemRA cells. This chain links TRBV6-5 with TRBJ2-2; D unclear. CDR3 residues: CASSYSGTGELFF. CDR3 DNA: TGTGCCAGCAGTTACTCTGGGACCGGGGAGCTGTTTTTT.